Listed below are T cell receptor beta chains from one sample, sequenced in a study of Ad26.COV2.S vaccination and SARS-CoV-2 variants. Repertoires were generated with immunoSEQ multiplex PCR, while TCRdb's copy carries only in-frame clones and drops some. Among about 350,000 clones listed, 88% were seen once. The starting material was peripheral blood, obtained in a trial of Ad26.COV2.S vaccine versus placebo. These receptors all come from a person between 18 and 60 years old who received the Ad26.COV2.S COVID-19 vaccine or a placebo. Each CDR3 is given with its conserved first and last residue. The order of the fields is J gene, clone size, CDR3 length, D gene, V gene, CDR3 DNA, CDR3 protein. The D gene is left open where the match is weak. Where a row states a size, it is once, few, many or the class of an expanded clone; other rows omit it.

j_call: TRBJ2-5; clone_size: NA; cdr3_length: 13; d_call: TRBD1; v_call: TRBV30; cdr3_nt: TGTGCCTGGAGTGTACAGGGGGTTGAGACCCAGTACTTC; cdr3_aa: CAWSVQGVETQYF
j_call: TRBJ1-2; clone_size: once; cdr3_length: 17; d_call: NA; v_call: TRBV18; cdr3_nt: TGTGCCAGCTCACCGTTAGAAGGACACACCGCTAACTATGGCTACACCTTC; cdr3_aa: CASSPLEGHTANYGYTF
j_call: TRBJ2-2; clone_size: NA; cdr3_length: 15; d_call: NA; v_call: TRBV4-1; cdr3_nt: TGCGCCAGCAGCCAAGACCCCAGGGGCACCGGGGAGCTGTTTTTT; cdr3_aa: CASSQDPRGTGELFF
j_call: TRBJ1-6; clone_size: once; cdr3_length: 18; d_call: NA; v_call: TRBV11-2; cdr3_nt: TGTGCCAGCAGCTTTTCAACAGGGTGGTCGGATTATAATTCACCCCTCCACTTT; cdr3_aa: CASSFSTGWSDYNSPLHF
j_call: TRBJ2-7; clone_size: NA; cdr3_length: 11; d_call: NA; v_call: TRBV12-3/TRBV12-4; cdr3_nt: TGTGCCAGCAGTTCCGGCTACGAGCAGTACTTC; cdr3_aa: CASSSGYEQYF
j_call: TRBJ1-6; clone_size: once; cdr3_length: 17; d_call: NA; v_call: TRBV27; cdr3_nt: TGTGCCAGCAGTTTAAGTCAGGGGAGCTCCTATAATTCACCCCTCCACTTT; cdr3_aa: CASSLSQGSSYNSPLHF
j_call: TRBJ1-2; clone_size: NA; cdr3_length: 14; d_call: NA; v_call: TRBV5-5; cdr3_nt: TGTGCCAGCAGCTTGGCACTTTCTAACTATGGCTACACCTTC; cdr3_aa: CASSLALSNYGYTF
j_call: TRBJ1-3; clone_size: once; cdr3_length: 15; d_call: NA; v_call: TRBV3-1/TRBV3-2; cdr3_nt: TGTGCCACCACAGGGCACCAGAGCTCTGGAAACACCATATATTTT; cdr3_aa: CATTGHQSSGNTIYF
j_call: TRBJ1-1; clone_size: NA; cdr3_length: 16; d_call: TRBD1; v_call: TRBV7-9; cdr3_nt: TGTGCCAGCAGCCTGGGGACAGGGTCGAGTTGGACTGAAGCTTTCTTT; cdr3_aa: CASSLGTGSSWTEAFF
j_call: TRBJ1-5; clone_size: NA; cdr3_length: 17; d_call: TRBD1; v_call: TRBV10-3; cdr3_nt: TGTGCCATCAGTGAGTCCGGGACAGGGGTCTTGAATCAGCCCCAGCATTTT; cdr3_aa: CAISESGTGVLNQPQHF
j_call: TRBJ2-2; clone_size: NA; cdr3_length: 17; d_call: TRBD2; v_call: TRBV6-4; cdr3_nt: TGTGCCAGCAGCCGGACTAGCGGGGGGGCCGACACCGGGGAGCTGTTTTTT; cdr3_aa: CASSRTSGGADTGELFF
j_call: TRBJ2-7; clone_size: few; cdr3_length: 14; d_call: TRBD1; v_call: TRBV14; cdr3_nt: TGTGCCAGCAGCCAACCGCCCGCAGGGGGCGAGCAGTACTTC; cdr3_aa: CASSQPPAGGEQYF
j_call: TRBJ2-7; clone_size: NA; cdr3_length: 15; d_call: NA; v_call: TRBV3-1/TRBV3-2; cdr3_nt: TGTGCCAGCAGCCAAGGGAGGGCTTTCGCCTACGAGCAGTACTTC; cdr3_aa: CASSQGRAFAYEQYF
j_call: TRBJ2-3; clone_size: NA; cdr3_length: 21; d_call: NA; v_call: TRBV3-1/TRBV3-2; cdr3_nt: TGTGCCAGCAGCCGCCCTACAGGGGACTCTCTAAGCTCAACTAGCACAGATACGCAGTATTTT; cdr3_aa: CASSRPTGDSLSSTSTDTQYF
j_call: TRBJ1-1; clone_size: NA; cdr3_length: 16; d_call: NA; v_call: TRBV7-8; cdr3_nt: TGTGCCAGCAGACCGGAGGGGAATGCGAGTTACACTGAAGCTTTCTTT; cdr3_aa: CASRPEGNASYTEAFF
j_call: TRBJ1-5; clone_size: few; cdr3_length: 12; d_call: NA; v_call: TRBV3-1/TRBV3-2; cdr3_nt: TGTGCCAGCAGCCCTGGGAATCAGCCCCAGCATTTT; cdr3_aa: CASSPGNQPQHF
j_call: TRBJ2-7; clone_size: NA; cdr3_length: 16; d_call: NA; v_call: TRBV9; cdr3_nt: TGTGCCAGCAGCGTAGACCCTAGCCCAAGATCCTACGAGCAGTACTTC; cdr3_aa: CASSVDPSPRSYEQYF
j_call: TRBJ2-2; clone_size: NA; cdr3_length: 15; d_call: TRBD1; v_call: TRBV9; cdr3_nt: TGTGCCAGCAGCGCCCGGGACAGGGGGTCCGGGGAGCTGTTTTTT; cdr3_aa: CASSARDRGSGELFF
j_call: TRBJ2-1; clone_size: NA; cdr3_length: 16; d_call: NA; v_call: TRBV25-1; cdr3_nt: TGTGCCAGCAGTGAAGAGGCCTTAAGCTCCTACAATGAGCAGTTCTTC; cdr3_aa: CASSEEALSSYNEQFF
j_call: TRBJ1-2; clone_size: NA; cdr3_length: 14; d_call: NA; v_call: TRBV6-5; cdr3_nt: TGTGCCAGCAGTTACTCGAAGGCAGGGCCAGACTACACCTTC; cdr3_aa: CASSYSKAGPDYTF
j_call: TRBJ2-1; clone_size: NA; cdr3_length: 12; d_call: NA; v_call: TRBV2; cdr3_nt: TGTGCCAGCAAGAGACAGCCCAATGAGCAGTTCTTC; cdr3_aa: CASKRQPNEQFF
j_call: TRBJ1-4; clone_size: once; cdr3_length: 16; d_call: NA; v_call: TRBV7-9; cdr3_nt: TGTGCCAGCACACTAGGCGGAAGCGCTTCGAATGAAAAACTGTTTTTT; cdr3_aa: CASTLGGSASNEKLFF
j_call: TRBJ1-5; clone_size: once; cdr3_length: 10; d_call: NA; v_call: TRBV28; cdr3_nt: TGTGCCAGCGGGCCTCAGCCCCAGCATTTT; cdr3_aa: CASGPQPQHF
j_call: TRBJ2-7; clone_size: many; cdr3_length: 13; d_call: NA; v_call: TRBV3-1/TRBV3-2; cdr3_nt: TGTGCCAGCAGCCAAGGGGACACCTACGAGCAGTACTTC; cdr3_aa: CASSQGDTYEQYF
j_call: TRBJ1-1; clone_size: NA; cdr3_length: 15; d_call: TRBD1; v_call: TRBV11-2; cdr3_nt: TGTGCCAGCAGCCCCAGGGACAGGGCTAATCGTCTCGCTTTCTTT; cdr3_aa: CASSPRDRANRLAFF
j_call: TRBJ2-2; clone_size: NA; cdr3_length: 10; d_call: NA; v_call: TRBV20-1; cdr3_nt: TGCGGTTCATTGGCCGGGGAGCTGTTTTTT; cdr3_aa: CGSLAGELFF
j_call: TRBJ2-7; clone_size: NA; cdr3_length: 12; d_call: TRBD2; v_call: TRBV28; cdr3_nt: TGTGCCAGCCTCTCTAGCGGTTACGAGCAGTACTTC; cdr3_aa: CASLSSGYEQYF
j_call: TRBJ2-1; clone_size: once; cdr3_length: 14; d_call: NA; v_call: TRBV18; cdr3_nt: TGTGCCAGCTCACCTACGACGGGAGTTTATGAGCAGTTCTTC; cdr3_aa: CASSPTTGVYEQFF
j_call: TRBJ2-1; clone_size: once; cdr3_length: 16; d_call: NA; v_call: TRBV6-5; cdr3_nt: TGTGCCAGCAGTTACTCGACGGCGGGATTGGGCAATGAGCAGTTCTTC; cdr3_aa: CASSYSTAGLGNEQFF
j_call: TRBJ1-1; clone_size: NA; cdr3_length: 13; d_call: NA; v_call: TRBV5-5; cdr3_nt: TGTGCCAGCAGTCCATGGGGGGGCACTGAAGCTTTCTTT; cdr3_aa: CASSPWGGTEAFF
j_call: TRBJ2-7; clone_size: few; cdr3_length: 15; d_call: TRBD2; v_call: TRBV5-4; cdr3_nt: TGTGCCAGCAGCTTAGAAGCGGGAGTGGGGTACGAGCAGTACTTC; cdr3_aa: CASSLEAGVGYEQYF
j_call: TRBJ1-4; clone_size: NA; cdr3_length: 14; d_call: NA; v_call: TRBV2; cdr3_nt: TGTGCCAGCAGTGATCCTGGGGGTAATGAAAAACTGTTTTTT; cdr3_aa: CASSDPGGNEKLFF
j_call: TRBJ2-3; clone_size: NA; cdr3_length: 14; d_call: NA; v_call: TRBV7-2; cdr3_nt: TGTGCCAGCAGGTCTAAAGCCCACACAGATACGCAGTATTTT; cdr3_aa: CASRSKAHTDTQYF
j_call: TRBJ2-7; clone_size: once; cdr3_length: 18; d_call: TRBD1; v_call: TRBV19; cdr3_nt: TGTGCCAGTAGTATATCAAGGACAGGGGGCGCGGAGATCTACGAGCAGTACTTC; cdr3_aa: CASSISRTGGAEIYEQYF
j_call: TRBJ2-7; clone_size: NA; cdr3_length: 14; d_call: NA; v_call: TRBV5-1; cdr3_nt: TGCGCCAGCACCCTGAGGGAGGGGGTCCACGAGCAGTACTTC; cdr3_aa: CASTLREGVHEQYF
j_call: TRBJ2-3; clone_size: once; cdr3_length: 14; d_call: NA; v_call: TRBV5-8; cdr3_nt: TGTGCCAGCAGCTTAGCGATGGGCACAGATACGCAGTATTTT; cdr3_aa: CASSLAMGTDTQYF
j_call: TRBJ2-3; clone_size: NA; cdr3_length: 15; d_call: NA; v_call: TRBV9; cdr3_nt: TGTGCCAGCAGCGGAAACGGGGGTAGCACAGATACGCAGTATTTT; cdr3_aa: CASSGNGGSTDTQYF
j_call: TRBJ2-7; clone_size: NA; cdr3_length: 20; d_call: NA; v_call: TRBV13; cdr3_nt: TGTGCCAGCAGTCAAACCCAGGAAACAGGGACTTGGGTCCCGTCCTACGAGCAGTACTTC; cdr3_aa: CASSQTQETGTWVPSYEQYF
j_call: TRBJ2-2; clone_size: NA; cdr3_length: 17; d_call: TRBD2; v_call: TRBV7-3; cdr3_nt: TGTGCCAGCAGCATGGGACTAGCGGCCCCCGGCGCCGGGGAGCTGTTTTTT; cdr3_aa: CASSMGLAAPGAGELFF
j_call: TRBJ2-7; clone_size: NA; cdr3_length: 13; d_call: NA; v_call: TRBV7-2; cdr3_nt: TGTGCCAGCAGCGACCGAGGCGGATACGAGCAGTACTTC; cdr3_aa: CASSDRGGYEQYF
j_call: TRBJ2-3; clone_size: NA; cdr3_length: 15; d_call: NA; v_call: TRBV7-8; cdr3_nt: TGTGCCAGCAGCCCAAACAAGTATCTAACAGATACGCAGTATTTT; cdr3_aa: CASSPNKYLTDTQYF
j_call: TRBJ2-1; clone_size: once; cdr3_length: 13; d_call: NA; v_call: TRBV7-3; cdr3_nt: TGTGCCAGCAAAGCCCCCCGCGACAATGAGCAGTTCTTC; cdr3_aa: CASKAPRDNEQFF
j_call: TRBJ2-3; clone_size: NA; cdr3_length: 12; d_call: NA; v_call: TRBV6-4; cdr3_nt: TGTGCCAGCAAGTCCGAGGGAGATACGCAGTATTTT; cdr3_aa: CASKSEGDTQYF
j_call: TRBJ1-6; clone_size: NA; cdr3_length: 13; d_call: NA; v_call: TRBV29-1; cdr3_nt: TGCAGCGCCCTGACGGACTTGAATTCACCCCTCCACTTT; cdr3_aa: CSALTDLNSPLHF
j_call: TRBJ2-1; clone_size: NA; cdr3_length: 19; d_call: NA; v_call: TRBV7-8; cdr3_nt: TGTGCCAGCAGCTTAATTAGCATCGCGGCGTCTGTTGGATACAATGAGCAGTTCTTC; cdr3_aa: CASSLISIAASVGYNEQFF